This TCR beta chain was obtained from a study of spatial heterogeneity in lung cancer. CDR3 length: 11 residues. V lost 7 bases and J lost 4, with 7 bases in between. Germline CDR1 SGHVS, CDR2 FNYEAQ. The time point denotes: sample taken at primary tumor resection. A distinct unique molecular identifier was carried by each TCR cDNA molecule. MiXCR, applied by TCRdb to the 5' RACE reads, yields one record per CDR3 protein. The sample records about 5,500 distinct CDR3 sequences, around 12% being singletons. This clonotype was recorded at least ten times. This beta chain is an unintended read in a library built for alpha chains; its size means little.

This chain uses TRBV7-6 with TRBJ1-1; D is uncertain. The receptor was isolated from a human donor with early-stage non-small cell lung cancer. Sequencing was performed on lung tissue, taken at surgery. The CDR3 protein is CASTGGTEAFF. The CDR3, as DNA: TGTGCCAGCACGGGCGGCACTGAAGCTTTCTTT.